This TCR beta chain was sequenced in a study of TIL therapy for anti-PD-1-resistant metastatic lung cancer. Turning to the study itself: Median patient age was approximately 59, ranging about 35-85 years. Study-level results: The baseline peripheral repertoire was partially replaced by infused TIL clonotypes that later decayed.

To note about this clone: Antigen unknown.

Time point described: pre-treatment sample, taken before nivolumab and TIL therapy. With V trimmed by 4 bases and J by 2 bases, 4 bases remained unmatched. CDR1 and CDR2 (germline): SGHNT, YYREEE (reference sequence). There are 15 residues in the CDR3. This was the immunoSEQ v3 assay. Sequenced by immunoSEQ multiplex PCR; TCRdb stores in-frame clones only, minus some. The sample comprises 15,000 to 20,000 clones, approximately 83% of which are singletons, and 2% to 2.5% rests with the top ten. This receptor was taken from a person aged 25-80 years with non-small cell lung cancer. The source material was blood, sampled at baseline. This chain uses TRBV5-4 with TRBJ1-5; 9 bases match TRBD1. For the CDR3, the DNA is TGTGCCAGCAGCGTACAGGGGGCTGGCAATCAGCCCCAGCATTTT. Translated: CASSVQGAGNQPQHF.